This T cell receptor beta chain was recovered during a study of blood T cell repertoires in COVID-19. Study information: In each case, the material was cDNA or gDNA derived from T cells, B-cell-depleted T cells, or PBMCs.

J gave up 10 bases and V 4 bases, and 9 bases lay outside the gene matches. Germline CDR1 SGDLS, CDR2 YYNGEE. The CDR3 has 13 amino acids. Seattle patients were enrolled during active infection and followed longitudinally. Original processing methods: Reference gene primer amplification gave nucleated cell count estimates. The method was immunoSEQ multiplex PCR; TCRdb's version includes in-frame clones alone and lacks a portion of them. V and J calls and clone size are those listed in that table; D and trimming were worked out from the DNA. The sample lists roughly 200,000 clones, approximately 88% occurring once.

What was sequenced was peripheral blood. This receptor was taken from a woman aged 40 to 50 with COVID-19, enrolled during active disease. V usage is TRBV9 and J usage is TRBJ1-1; TRBD1 aligns across 8 bases. The CDR3 DNA reads TGTGCCAGCAGCACGGAGGACAGGGTTGGAGCTTTCTTT. This sequence encodes CASSTEDRVGAFF.